This entry is about one TCR beta chain. Its antigen is as yet unknown. Trimming pared 2 bases from V and 5 bases from J, leaving 13 bases between. The germline V gene has CDR1 MDHEN and CDR2 SYDVKM. This CDR3 contains 15 residues. These data come from a study of regulatory T cells in long-lasting Graves disease. Study outcomes and limitations: It was in persistent disease that TRBV28, TRBJ1-2 and TRBJ2-5 were favored.

iRepertoire HTBI primers and Arm-PCR of CDR3 regions built TCR beta libraries. In TCRdb, the multiplex PCR reads were re-called with MiXCR into one record per CDR3 protein. The data show roughly 400,000 distinct CDR3 sequences, less than 25% seen once. Regarding time point: persistent/refractory GD, antithyroid drugs over 5 years with positive TRAb. Scientists built the TCR library using RNA that was extracted from PBMCs. A blood draw put about 8.2 milliliters of peripheral blood into EDTA tubes. Sequencing used peripheral blood mononuclear cells (PBMCs), obtained when the disease was refractory, from a patient treated with antithyroid drugs. This sequence joins TRBV28 and TRBJ2-1; D gene uncertain. This clonotype was obtained from a female donor with Graves disease. CDR3 sequence reads: CASSLPISSDNEQFF. The CDR3 nucleotides are TGTGCCAGCAGTTTACCCATTTCCTCGGACAATGAGCAGTTCTTC.